This TCR beta chain was retrieved from a study of blood T cell repertoires in COVID-19. Overall study: PBMCs, B-cell-depleted T cells, or T cells were the source of the cDNA or gDNA that made up the material.

This CDR3 has 14 amino acids. Enrollment of patients from Seattle took place during active infection, with longitudinal follow-up. Per the authors' pipeline: Amplification with reference gene primers provided the estimates of nucleated cell counts. Assay: immunoSEQ multiplex PCR; the TCRdb copy retains only in-frame clones and omits some. V, J and clone size reflect that table, while D and trimming were determined from the DNA. The sample shows around 340,000 clones, roughly 90% of them seen only once. Sequencing was carried out using peripheral blood. The chain joins TRBV21-1 to TRBJ1-2; no DNA check was done on the table's D call, TRBD1. TRBV21-1 is a recognized pseudogene. The TCR sequence derives from a woman in her sixties or seventies with COVID-19, enrolled during active disease. CDR3: CASSKRDRAYGYTF. In DNA form, the CDR3 reads TGTGCCAGCAGCAAACGGGACAGGGCATATGGCTACACCTTC.